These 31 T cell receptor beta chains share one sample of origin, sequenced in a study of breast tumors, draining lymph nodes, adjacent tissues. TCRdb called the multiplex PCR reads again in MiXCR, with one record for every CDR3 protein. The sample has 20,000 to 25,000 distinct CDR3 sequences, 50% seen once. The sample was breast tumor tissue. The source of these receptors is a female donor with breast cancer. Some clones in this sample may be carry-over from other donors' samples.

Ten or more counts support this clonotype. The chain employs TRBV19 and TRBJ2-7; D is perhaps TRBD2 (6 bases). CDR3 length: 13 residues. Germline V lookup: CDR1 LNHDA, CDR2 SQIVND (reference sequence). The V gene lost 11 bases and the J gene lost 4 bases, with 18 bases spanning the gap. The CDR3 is CASTGVPGYEQYF. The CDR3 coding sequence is TGTGCCTCGACGGGGGTTCCGGGTTACGAGCAGTACTTC. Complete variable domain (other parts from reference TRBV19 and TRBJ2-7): DGGITQSPKYLFRKEGQNVTLSCEQNLNHDAMYWYRQDPGQGLRLIYYSQIVNDFQKGDIAEGYSVSREKKESFPLTVTSAQKNPTAFYLCASTGVPGYEQYFGPGTRLTVT.

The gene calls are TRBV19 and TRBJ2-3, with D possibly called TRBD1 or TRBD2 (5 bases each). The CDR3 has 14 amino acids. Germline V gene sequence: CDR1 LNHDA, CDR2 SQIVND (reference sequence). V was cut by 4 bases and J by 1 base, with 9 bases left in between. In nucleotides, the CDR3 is TGTGCCAGTAGTAATTTGGGGGGCACAGATACGCAGTATTTT. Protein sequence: CASSNLGGTDTQYF.

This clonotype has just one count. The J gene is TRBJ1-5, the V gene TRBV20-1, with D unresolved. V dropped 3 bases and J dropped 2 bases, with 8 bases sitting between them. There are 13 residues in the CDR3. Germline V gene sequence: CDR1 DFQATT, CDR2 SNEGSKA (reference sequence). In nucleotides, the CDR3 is TGCAGTGCTAGGGCTCCAGGCAATCAGCCCCAGCATTTT. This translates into CSARAPGNQPQHF.

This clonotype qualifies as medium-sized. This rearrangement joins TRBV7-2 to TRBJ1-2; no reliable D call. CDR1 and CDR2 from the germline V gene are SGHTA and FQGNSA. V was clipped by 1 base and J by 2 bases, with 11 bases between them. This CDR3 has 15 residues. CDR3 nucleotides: TGTGCCAGCAGCTTAGATGCGTGGACCAACTATGGCTACACCTTC. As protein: CASSLDAWTNYGYTF. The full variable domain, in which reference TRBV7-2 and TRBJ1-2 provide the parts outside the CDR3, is GAGVSQSPSNKVTEKGKDVELRCDPISGHTALYWYRQSLGQGLEFLIYFQGNSAPDKSGLPSDRFSAERTGGSVSTLTIQRTQQEDSAVYLCASSLDAWTNYGYTFGSGTRLTVV.

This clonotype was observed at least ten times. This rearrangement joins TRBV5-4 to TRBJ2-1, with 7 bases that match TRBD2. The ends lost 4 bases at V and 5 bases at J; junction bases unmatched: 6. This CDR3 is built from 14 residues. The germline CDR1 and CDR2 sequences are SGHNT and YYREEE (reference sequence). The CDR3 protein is CASSRTSRDNEQFF. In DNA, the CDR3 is TGTGCCAGCAGCCGGACTAGTCGCGACAATGAGCAGTTCTTC.

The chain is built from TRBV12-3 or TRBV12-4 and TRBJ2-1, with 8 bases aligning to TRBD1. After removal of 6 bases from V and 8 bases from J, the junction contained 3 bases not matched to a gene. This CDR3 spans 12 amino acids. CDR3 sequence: CASRLTGDEQFF. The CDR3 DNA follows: TGTGCCAGCAGATTGACAGGGGATGAGCAGTTCTTC.

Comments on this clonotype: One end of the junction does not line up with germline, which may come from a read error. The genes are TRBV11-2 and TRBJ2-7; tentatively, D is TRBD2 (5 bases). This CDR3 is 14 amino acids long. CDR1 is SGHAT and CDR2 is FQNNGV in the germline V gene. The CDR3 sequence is CASSLTRTPGEQYF. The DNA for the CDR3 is TGCGCCAGCAGCTTAACGAGAACGCCGGGGGAGCAGTACTTC.

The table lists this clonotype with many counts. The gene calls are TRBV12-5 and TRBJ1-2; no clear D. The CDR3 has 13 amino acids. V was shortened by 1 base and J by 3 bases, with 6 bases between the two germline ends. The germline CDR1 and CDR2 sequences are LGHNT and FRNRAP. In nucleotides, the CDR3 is TGTGCTAGTGGTTTGGACAGCTACTATGGCTACACCTTC. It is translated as CASGLDSYYGYTF.

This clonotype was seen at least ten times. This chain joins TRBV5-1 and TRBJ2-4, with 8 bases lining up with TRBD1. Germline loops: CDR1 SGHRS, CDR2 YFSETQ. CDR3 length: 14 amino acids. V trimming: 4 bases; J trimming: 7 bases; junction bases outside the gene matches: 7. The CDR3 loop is CASSSGQGTNIQYF. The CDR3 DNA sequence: TGCGCCAGCAGCAGCGGACAGGGAACCAACATTCAGTACTTC. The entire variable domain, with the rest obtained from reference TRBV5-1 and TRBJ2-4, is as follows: KAGVTQTPRYLIKTRGQQVTLSCSPISGHRSVSWYQQTPGQGLQFLFEYFSETQRNKGNFPGRFSGRQFSNSRSEMNVSTLELGDSALYLCASSSGQGTNIQYFGAGTRLSVL.

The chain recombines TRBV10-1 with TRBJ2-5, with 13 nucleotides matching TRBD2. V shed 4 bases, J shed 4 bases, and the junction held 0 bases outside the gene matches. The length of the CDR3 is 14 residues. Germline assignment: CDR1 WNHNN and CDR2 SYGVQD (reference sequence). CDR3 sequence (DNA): TGCGCCAGCAGTGGGACTAGCGGGAGAGAGACCCAGTACTTC. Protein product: CASSGTSGRETQYF.

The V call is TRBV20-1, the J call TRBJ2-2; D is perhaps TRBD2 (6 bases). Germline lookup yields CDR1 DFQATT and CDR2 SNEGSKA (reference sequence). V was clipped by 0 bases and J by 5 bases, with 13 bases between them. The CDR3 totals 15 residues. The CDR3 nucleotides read TGCAGTGCTAGAGACGCAGCGGGTGCGACCGGGGAGCTGTTTTTT. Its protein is CSARDAAGATGELFF.

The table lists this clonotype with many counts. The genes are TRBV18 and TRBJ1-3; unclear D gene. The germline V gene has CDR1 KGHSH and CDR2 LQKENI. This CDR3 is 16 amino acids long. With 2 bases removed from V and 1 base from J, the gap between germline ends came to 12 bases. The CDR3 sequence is CASSPGRPGSGNTIYF. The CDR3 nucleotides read TGTGCCAGCTCACCAGGACGCCCGGGTTCTGGAAACACCATATATTTT. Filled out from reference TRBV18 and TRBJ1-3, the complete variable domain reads NAGVMQNPRHLVRRRGQEARLRCSPMKGHSHVYWYRQLPEEGLKFMVYLQKENIIDESGMPKERFSAEFPKEGPSILRIQQVVRGDSAAYFCASSPGRPGSGNTIYFGEGSWLTVV.

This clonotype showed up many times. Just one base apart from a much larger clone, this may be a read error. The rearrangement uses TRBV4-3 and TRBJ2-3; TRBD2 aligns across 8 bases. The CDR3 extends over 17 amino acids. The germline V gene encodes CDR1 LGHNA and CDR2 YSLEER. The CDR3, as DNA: TGCGCCAGCAGCCAAAGTTCAGGGTCTAGCGGGTTAGATGCGCAGTATTTT. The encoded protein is CASSQSSGSSGLDAQYF.

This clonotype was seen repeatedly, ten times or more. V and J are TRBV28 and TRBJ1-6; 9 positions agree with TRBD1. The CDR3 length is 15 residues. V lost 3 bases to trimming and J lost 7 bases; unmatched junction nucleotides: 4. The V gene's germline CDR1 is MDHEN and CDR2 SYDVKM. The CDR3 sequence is CASSFYGTGNSPLHF. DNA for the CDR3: TGTGCCAGCAGTTTCTACGGGACAGGGAATTCACCCCTCCACTTT. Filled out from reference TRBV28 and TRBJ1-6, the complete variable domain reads DVKVTQSSRYLVKRTGEKVFLECVQDMDHENMFWYRQDPGLGLRLIYFSYDVKMKEKGDIPEGYSVSREKKERFSLILESASTNQTSMYLCASSFYGTGNSPLHFGNGTRLTVT.

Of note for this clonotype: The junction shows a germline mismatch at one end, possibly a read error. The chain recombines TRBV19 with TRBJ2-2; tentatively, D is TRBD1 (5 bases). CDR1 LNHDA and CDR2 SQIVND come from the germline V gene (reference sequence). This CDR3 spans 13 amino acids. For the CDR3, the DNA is TGTACCAGTAGTATAGGTGGGGCTGCGGAGCCGTTTTTT. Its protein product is CTSSIGGAAEPFF.

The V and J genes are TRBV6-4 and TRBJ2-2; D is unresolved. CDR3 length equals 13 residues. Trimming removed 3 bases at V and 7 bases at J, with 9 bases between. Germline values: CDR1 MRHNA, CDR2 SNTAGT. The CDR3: CASSEQKGGELFF. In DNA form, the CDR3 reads TGTGCCAGCAGTGAGCAGAAGGGCGGGGAGCTGTTTTTT.

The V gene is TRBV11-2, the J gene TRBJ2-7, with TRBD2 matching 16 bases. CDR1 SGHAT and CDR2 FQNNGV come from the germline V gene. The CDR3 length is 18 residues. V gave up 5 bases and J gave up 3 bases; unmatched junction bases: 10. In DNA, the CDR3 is TGTGCCAGCAGCCAAGATCGGGGACTAGCGGGAGGGCACTACGAGCAGTACTTC. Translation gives CASSQDRGLAGGHYEQYF.

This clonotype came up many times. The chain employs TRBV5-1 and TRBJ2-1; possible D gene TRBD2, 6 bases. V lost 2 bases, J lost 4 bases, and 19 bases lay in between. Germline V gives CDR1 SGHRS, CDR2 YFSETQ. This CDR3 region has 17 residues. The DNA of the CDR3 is TGCGCCAGCAGCTTAGGAGGGAGCATGGGAATATACAATGAGCAGTTCTTC. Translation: CASSLGGSMGIYNEQFF.

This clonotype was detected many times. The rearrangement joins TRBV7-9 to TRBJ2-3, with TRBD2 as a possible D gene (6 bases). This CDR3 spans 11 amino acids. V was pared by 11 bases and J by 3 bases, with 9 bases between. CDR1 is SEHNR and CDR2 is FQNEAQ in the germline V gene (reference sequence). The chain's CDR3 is CAAGRTDTQYF. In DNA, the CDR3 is TGTGCCGCGGGACGTACAGATACGCAGTATTTT.

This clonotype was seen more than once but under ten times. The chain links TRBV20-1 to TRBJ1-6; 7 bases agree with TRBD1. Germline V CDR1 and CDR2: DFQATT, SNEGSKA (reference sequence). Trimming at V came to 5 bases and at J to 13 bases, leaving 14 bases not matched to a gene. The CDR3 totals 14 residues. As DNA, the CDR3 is TGCAGTGCTGATGACGGGACAGTAGCTAACCCCCTCCACTTT. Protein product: CSADDGTVANPLHF.

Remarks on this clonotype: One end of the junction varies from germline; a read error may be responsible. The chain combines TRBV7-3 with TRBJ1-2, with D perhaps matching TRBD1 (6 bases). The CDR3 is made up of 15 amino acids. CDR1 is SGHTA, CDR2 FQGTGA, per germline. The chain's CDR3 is CASSLSPSTGDGYPF. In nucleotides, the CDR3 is TGTGCCAGCAGCTTATCGCCTTCGACAGGAGATGGCTACCCCTTC.

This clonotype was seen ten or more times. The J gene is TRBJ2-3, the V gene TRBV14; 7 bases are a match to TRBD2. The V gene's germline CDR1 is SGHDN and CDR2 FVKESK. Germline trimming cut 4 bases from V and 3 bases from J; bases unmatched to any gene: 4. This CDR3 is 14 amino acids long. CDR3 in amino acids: CASSPIGGTDTQYF. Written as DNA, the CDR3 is TGTGCCAGCAGCCCGATCGGGGGGACAGATACGCAGTATTTT.

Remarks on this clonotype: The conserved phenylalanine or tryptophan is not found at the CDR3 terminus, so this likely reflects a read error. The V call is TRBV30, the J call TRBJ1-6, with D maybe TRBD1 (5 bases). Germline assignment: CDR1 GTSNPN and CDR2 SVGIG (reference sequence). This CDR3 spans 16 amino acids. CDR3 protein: CAWNTRGSLYSSPLHY. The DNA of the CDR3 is TGTGCCTGGAACACGCGGGGGTCCCTCTATAGTTCACCCCTCCACTAT.

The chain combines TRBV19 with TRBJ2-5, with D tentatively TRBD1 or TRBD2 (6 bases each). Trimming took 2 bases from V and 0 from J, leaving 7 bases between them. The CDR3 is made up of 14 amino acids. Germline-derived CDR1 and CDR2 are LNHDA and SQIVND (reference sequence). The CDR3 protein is CASSIRGDQETQYF. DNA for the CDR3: TGTGCCAGTAGTATAAGGGGGGACCAAGAGACCCAGTACTTC.

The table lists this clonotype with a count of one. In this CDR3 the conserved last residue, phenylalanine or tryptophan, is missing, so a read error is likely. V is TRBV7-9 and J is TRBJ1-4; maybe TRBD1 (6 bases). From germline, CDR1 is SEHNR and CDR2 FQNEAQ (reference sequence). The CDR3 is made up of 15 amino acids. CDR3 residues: CASSGQTATDEKLFL. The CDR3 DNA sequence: TGTGCCAGCAGCGGACAGACCGCAACTGATGAAAAACTGTTTCTT.

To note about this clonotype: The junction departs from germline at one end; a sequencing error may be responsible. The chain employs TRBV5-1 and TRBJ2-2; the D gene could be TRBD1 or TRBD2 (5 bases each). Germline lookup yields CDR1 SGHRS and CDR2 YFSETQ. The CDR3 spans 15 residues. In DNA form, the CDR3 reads TGCGCCAGCAGCTTCGTCAGCACGGACACCGGGAAGCTGTTTTTT. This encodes CASSFVSTDTGKLFF.

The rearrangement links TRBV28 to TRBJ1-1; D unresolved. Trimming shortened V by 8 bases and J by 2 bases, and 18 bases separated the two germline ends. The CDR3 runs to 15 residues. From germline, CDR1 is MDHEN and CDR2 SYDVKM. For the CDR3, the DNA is TGTGCCAGCCTCCGGCACAGAAATTCCAACACTGAAGCTTTCTTT. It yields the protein CASLRHRNSNTEAFF.

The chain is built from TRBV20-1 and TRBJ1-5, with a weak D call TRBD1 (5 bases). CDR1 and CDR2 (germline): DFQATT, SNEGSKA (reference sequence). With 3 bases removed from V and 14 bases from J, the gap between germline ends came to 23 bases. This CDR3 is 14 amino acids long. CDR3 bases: TGCAGTGCTAGTTCGGGACTAGAGGTGGCCTACGAGCATTTT. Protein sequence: CSASSGLEVAYEHF.

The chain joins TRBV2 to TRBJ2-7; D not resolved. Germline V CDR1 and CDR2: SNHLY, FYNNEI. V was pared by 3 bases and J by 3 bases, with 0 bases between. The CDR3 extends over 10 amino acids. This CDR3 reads CASSDYEQYF. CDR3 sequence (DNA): TGTGCCAGCAGTGACTACGAGCAGTACTTC.

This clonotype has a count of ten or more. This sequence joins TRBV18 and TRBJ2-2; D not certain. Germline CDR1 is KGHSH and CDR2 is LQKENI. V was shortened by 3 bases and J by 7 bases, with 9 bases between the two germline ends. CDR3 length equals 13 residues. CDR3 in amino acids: CASSPDALGELFF. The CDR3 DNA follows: TGTGCCAGCTCACCGGATGCGCTCGGGGAGCTGTTTTTT. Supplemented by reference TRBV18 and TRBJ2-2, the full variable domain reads NAGVMQNPRHLVRRRGQEARLRCSPMKGHSHVYWYRQLPEEGLKFMVYLQKENIIDESGMPKERFSAEFPKEGPSILRIQQVVRGDSAAYFCASSPDALGELFFGEGSRLTVL.

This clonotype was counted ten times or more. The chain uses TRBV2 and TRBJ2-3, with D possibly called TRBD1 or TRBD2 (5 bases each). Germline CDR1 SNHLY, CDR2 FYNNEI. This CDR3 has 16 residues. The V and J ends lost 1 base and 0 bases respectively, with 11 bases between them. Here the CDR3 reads CASSEVGTKSTDTQYF. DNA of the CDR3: TGTGCCAGCAGTGAAGTAGGGACCAAGAGCACAGATACGCAGTATTTT.